This T cell receptor beta chain appears in the sequencing data of a study of metastatic and nonmetastatic thyroid tumors. Study as a whole: Repertoire data that came from the blood and tumor or nodule tissue of malignant and benign thyroid patients were compared.

Before thyroid surgery, none of the patients had received any treatment. Authors' analysis steps: Variation in CDR3 across clinicopathological groups served as the basis for constructing a distant-metastasis classifier in papillary thyroid cancer. TCRdb re-called the PCR reads via MiXCR. In this record, the V and J calls reflect TCRdb's handling and not the investigators' own analysis. The table records some 83,000 clones, roughly an eighth of them present only once. Findings and limits, study-wide: Compared with benign nodules, malignant thyroid tumors were reported to have significantly higher TCR beta diversity in both blood and tumor.

This clone was seen just once. Its target is not known. The source of this sequence is a female donor with papillary thyroid cancer or a benign thyroid nodule (not recorded which). Some clones in this sample may be carry-over from other donors' samples. The sample was tumor tissue.

The CDR3 region is CASSWQGAGTEAFF. The CDR3 bases are TGCGCCAGCAGCTGGCAGGGGGCGGGCACTGAAGCTTTCTTT. V usage is TRBV5-1 and J usage is TRBJ1-1; 8 bases line up with TRBD1. Germline V lookup: CDR1 SGHRS, CDR2 YFSETQ. This CDR3 comprises 14 residues. V shed 3 bases, J shed 4 bases, and the junction held 5 bases outside the gene matches.